This entry concerns a single TCR beta chain. As yet, its antigen is unknown. The CDR3 has 15 residues. The V and J ends lost 8 bases and 2 bases respectively, with 17 bases between them. CDR1 is SGHTA, CDR2 FQGNSA, per germline. The sample comes from a study of T cell responses to AZD1222 COVID-19 vaccine. Findings of the study overall: Mapped onto spike, vaccine-associated CD4 TCRs spanned it and were dominant at 160-218 and 743-854. The donor cohort was predominantly white British with a female majority, and clonal diversity may have been underestimated. Repertoire sampling occurred only after the peak T cell response.

Only in-frame clones appear in the TCRdb table, and some are missing; sequencing was by immunoSEQ multiplex PCR. The sample consists of about 76,000 clones, around three quarters of them appearing once. The source was peripheral blood, collected 28 days after the second dose of the MenACWY control vaccine. The receptor comes from an adult who received the MenACWY meningococcal vaccine as a control. This chain joins TRBV7-2 and TRBJ2-3, with TRBD1 as a possible D gene (5 bases). CDR3 bases: TGTGCCAGCCAAAGGGCAAGGGGCCCCACAGATACGCAGTATTTT. It is translated as CASQRARGPTDTQYF.